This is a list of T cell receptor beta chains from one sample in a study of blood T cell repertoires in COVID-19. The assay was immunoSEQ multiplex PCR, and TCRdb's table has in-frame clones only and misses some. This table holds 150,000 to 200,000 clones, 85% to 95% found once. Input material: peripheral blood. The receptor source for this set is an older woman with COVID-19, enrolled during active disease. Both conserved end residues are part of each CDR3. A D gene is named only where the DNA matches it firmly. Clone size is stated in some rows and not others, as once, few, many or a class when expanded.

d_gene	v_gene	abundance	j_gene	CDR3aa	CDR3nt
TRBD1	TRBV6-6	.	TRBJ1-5	CASSYMGQNQPQHF	TGTGCCAGCAGTTATATGGGACAGAATCAGCCCCAGCATTTT
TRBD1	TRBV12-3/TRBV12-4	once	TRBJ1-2	CASSFGQGGGYTF	TGTGCCAGCAGTTTTGGACAGGGTGGTGGCTACACCTTC
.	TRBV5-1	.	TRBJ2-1	CASSLDLGNEQFF	TGCGCCAGCAGCTTGGACCTCGGGAATGAGCAGTTCTTC
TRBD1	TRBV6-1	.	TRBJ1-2	CASSEGPGTGGIGYTF	TGTGCCAGCAGTGAAGGGCCCGGGACAGGGGGTATTGGCTACACCTTC
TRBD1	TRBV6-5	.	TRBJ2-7	CAAGTGGTYEQYF	TGTGCCGCCGGGACAGGGGGTACCTACGAGCAGTACTTC
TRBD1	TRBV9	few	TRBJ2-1	CASSGRDRGFYNEQFF	TGTGCCAGCAGCGGCCGGGACAGGGGTTTCTACAATGAGCAGTTCTTC
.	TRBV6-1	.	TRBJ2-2	CASSEVGGRGELFF	TGTGCCAGCAGTGAAGTCGGGGGTCGAGGGGAGCTGTTTTTT
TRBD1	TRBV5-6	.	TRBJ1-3	CASSLGPTGTIYF	TGTGCCAGCAGCTTGGGCCCGACAGGGACCATATATTTT
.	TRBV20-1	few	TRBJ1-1	CSALMNTEAFF	TGCAGTGCTCTTATGAACACTGAAGCTTTCTTT
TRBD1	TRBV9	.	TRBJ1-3	CASSPGDRVNTIYF	TGTGCCAGCAGCCCTGGGGACAGGGTGAACACCATATATTTT
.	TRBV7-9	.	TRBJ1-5	CASSLAYGQYNQPQHF	TGTGCCAGCAGCTTAGCTTACGGACAGTACAATCAGCCCCAGCATTTT
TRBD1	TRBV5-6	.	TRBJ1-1	CASSQTGIPTEAFF	TGTGCCAGCAGCCAGACAGGGATCCCCACTGAAGCTTTCTTT
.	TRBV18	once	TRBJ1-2	CASSPPGGRISGYTF	TGTGCCAGCTCACCACCGGGAGGAAGGATCAGTGGCTACACCTTC
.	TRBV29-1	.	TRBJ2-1	CSVDRGRGDEQFF	TGCAGCGTTGATCGGGGCAGGGGGGATGAGCAGTTCTTC
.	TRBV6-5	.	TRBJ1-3	CASRAGQTGNTIYF	TGTGCCAGCAGGGCTGGACAGACTGGAAACACCATATATTTT
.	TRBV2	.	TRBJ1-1	CASRPEGSTEAFF	TGTGCCAGCAGGCCTGAGGGAAGCACTGAAGCTTTCTTT
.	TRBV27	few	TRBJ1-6	CASSTVQNRGSPLHF	TGTGCCAGCAGTACCGTACAGAATAGGGGTTCACCCCTCCACTTT
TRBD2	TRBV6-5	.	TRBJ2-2	CASSYLGLALAGELFF	TGTGCCAGCAGTTACTTGGGACTAGCGCTGGCCGGGGAGCTGTTTTTT
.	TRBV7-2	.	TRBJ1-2	CASSRRTGTRTNYGYTF	TGTGCCAGCAGCAGACGGACGGGGACTAGGACTAACTATGGCTACACCTTC
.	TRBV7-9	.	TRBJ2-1	CASSPQFF	TGTGCCAGCAGCCCACAGTTCTTC
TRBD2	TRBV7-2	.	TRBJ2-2	CASSFPRLAGGQGAGELFF	TGTGCCAGCAGCTTCCCCAGACTAGCGGGGGGTCAAGGCGCCGGGGAGCTGTTTTTT
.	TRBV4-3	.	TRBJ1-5	CASSPAQGLNQPQHF	TGCGCCAGCAGCCCGGCGCAGGGCCTGAATCAGCCCCAGCATTTT
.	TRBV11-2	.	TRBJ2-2	CASSLNGLWNTGELFF	TGTGCCAGCAGCTTAAATGGCCTCTGGAACACCGGGGAGCTGTTTTTT
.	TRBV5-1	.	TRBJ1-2	CASSLARGSGGYTF	TGCGCCAGCAGCTTGGCCAGGGGTTCGGGCGGCTACACCTTC
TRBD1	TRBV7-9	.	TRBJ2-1	CASSLGQGHNEQFF	TGTGCCAGCAGCTTGGGACAGGGTCACAATGAGCAGTTCTTC
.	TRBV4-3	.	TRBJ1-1	CASSQDLAGALTEAFF	TGCGCCAGCAGCCAAGATCTGGCGGGGGCCCTCACTGAAGCTTTCTTT
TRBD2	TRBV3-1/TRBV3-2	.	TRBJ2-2	CASSQSLYGSGSTGELFF	TGTGCCAGCAGCCAATCCCTCTATGGTAGCGGGTCCACCGGGGAGCTGTTTTTT
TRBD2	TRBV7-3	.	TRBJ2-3	CASSTSGGATDTQYF	TGTGCCAGCAGCACTAGCGGGGGGGCCACAGATACGCAGTATTTT
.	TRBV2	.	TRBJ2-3	CASLRDRGDTQYF	TGTGCCAGCCTCCGGGACCGGGGGGATACGCAGTATTTT
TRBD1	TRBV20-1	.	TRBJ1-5	CSASAGTASAGGQPQHF	TGCAGTGCTAGTGCCGGGACAGCCTCTGCGGGCGGGCAGCCCCAGCATTTT
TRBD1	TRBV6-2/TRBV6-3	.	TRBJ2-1	CASSYGQGADNEQFF	TGTGCCAGCAGTTATGGACAGGGGGCCGACAATGAGCAGTTCTTC
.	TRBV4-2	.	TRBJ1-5	CASSQDGQGTQPQHF	TGTGCCAGCAGCCAAGATGGGCAGGGGACTCAGCCCCAGCATTTT
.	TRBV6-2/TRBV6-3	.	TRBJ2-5	CASSHYPANLQYF	TGTGCCAGCAGTCACTACCCCGCGAATCTCCAGTACTTC
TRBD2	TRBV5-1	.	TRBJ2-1	CASSREGSVGNEQFF	TGCGCCAGCAGCCGGGAGGGTTCGGTGGGCAATGAGCAGTTCTTC
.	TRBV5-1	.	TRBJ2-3	CASSLVADSSTDTQYF	TGCGCCAGCAGCTTGGTCGCAGACTCTAGCACAGATACGCAGTATTTT
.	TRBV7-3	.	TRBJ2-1	CASSTGRGNEQFF	TGTGCCAGCAGTACCGGGCGGGGCAATGAGCAGTTCTTC
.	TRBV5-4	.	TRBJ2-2	CASSLQGTNTGELFF	TGTGCCAGCAGCTTACAGGGAACGAACACCGGGGAGCTGTTTTTT
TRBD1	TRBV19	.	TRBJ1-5	CASSIRQGVQPQHF	TGTGCCAGTAGTATTCGACAGGGGGTTCAGCCCCAGCATTTT
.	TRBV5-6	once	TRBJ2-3	CASSLGRLTSTDTQYF	TGTGCCAGCAGCTTGGGTCGGTTGACTAGCACAGATACGCAGTATTTT
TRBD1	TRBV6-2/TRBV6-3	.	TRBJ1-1	CASSYSRQGNTEAFF	TGTGCCAGCAGTTACTCCAGACAGGGGAACACTGAAGCTTTCTTT
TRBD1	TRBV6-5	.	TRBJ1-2	CASSYDRGNYGYTF	TGTGCCAGCAGTTACGACAGGGGTAACTATGGCTACACCTTC
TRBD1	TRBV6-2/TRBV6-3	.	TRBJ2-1	CASTPRTGIYNEQFF	TGTGCCAGCACCCCACGGACAGGTATTTACAATGAGCAGTTCTTC
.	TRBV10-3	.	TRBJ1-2	CAISVDSLYGYTF	TGTGCCATCAGTGTGGACAGTCTATATGGCTACACCTTC
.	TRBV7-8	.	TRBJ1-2	CASSPGHNYGYTF	TGTGCCAGCAGTCCGGGACATAACTATGGCTACACCTTC
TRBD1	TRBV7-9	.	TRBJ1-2	CASSSKQGANYGYTF	TGTGCCAGCAGCTCAAAACAGGGGGCGAACTATGGCTACACCTTC
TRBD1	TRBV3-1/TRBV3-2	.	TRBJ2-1	CASSQGTGSYNEQFF	TGTGCCAGCAGCCAAGGGACAGGCTCCTACAATGAGCAGTTCTTC